One and the same sample provided the 5 T cell receptor beta chains below, sequenced in a study of blood T cells in healthy people across ages. Using a J-beta primer mix together with a sample-barcoded 5' primer, a second PCR was run for roughly 6 to 12 cycles. TCRdb re-called the 5' RACE reads through MiXCR, storing one row per CDR3 protein. In the table there are about 720,000 distinct CDR3 sequences, 20% to 25% of which are singletons. Sequences were obtained from blood. These TCRs come from a man between 65 and 85 years old in good health.

This clonotype turned up a few times. The chain couples TRBV20-1 to TRBJ1-4; perhaps TRBD1 as D (5 bases). The germline V gene has CDR1 DFQATT and CDR2 SNEGSKA (reference sequence). Trimming took 2 bases from V and 10 from J, leaving 8 bases between them. The CDR3 covers 11 residues. CDR3 sequence: CSARSGGKLFF. The CDR3 nucleotides are TGCAGTGCTAGAAGCGGGGGAAAACTGTTTTTT.

The chain combines TRBV20-1 with TRBJ1-1; 8 nucleotides align to TRBD1. J gave up 1 base and V 6 bases, and 4 bases lay outside the gene matches. The CDR3 is 13 amino acids. CDR1 and CDR2 (germline): DFQATT, SNEGSKA (reference sequence). The CDR3, as DNA: TGCAGTGCCTGGGACAGGTCGAACACTGAAGCTTTCTTT. The encoded protein is CSAWDRSNTEAFF.

The rearrangement joins TRBV7-8 to TRBJ2-3; D call uncertain. V dropped 9 bases and J dropped 2 bases, with 18 bases sitting between them. This CDR3 is built from 15 residues. Germline V gene data show CDR1 as SGHVS and CDR2 as FQNEAQ. CDR3 sequence: CASMVPGGPTDTQYF. CDR3 DNA: TGTGCCAGTATGGTTCCCGGCGGACCCACAGATACGCAGTATTTT.

The genes are TRBV20-1 and TRBJ1-1, with D perhaps TRBD1 (5 bases). V lost 0 bases, J lost 4 bases, and 12 bases lay in between. Germline CDR1 and CDR2: DFQATT and SNEGSKA (reference sequence). The CDR3 has 14 amino acids. CDR3 in amino acids: CSARDLRGGTEAFF. The DNA of the CDR3 is TGCAGTGCTAGAGATCTAAGGGGCGGCACTGAAGCTTTCTTT.

This clonotype was recorded at least ten times. This chain links TRBV7-2 with TRBJ2-1; D unresolved. The germline V gene has CDR1 SGHTA and CDR2 FQGNSA. Trimming pared 5 bases from V and 11 bases from J, leaving 13 bases between. The CDR3 is 12 residues long. CDR3 amino acids: CASSPTSRKQFF. In DNA, the CDR3 is TGTGCCAGCAGCCCCACCTCTAGGAAGCAGTTCTTC.